Shown below are 30 T cell receptor beta chains from a single sample sequenced in a study of OX40 agonist ivuxolimab in advanced cancers. Using immunoSEQ multiplex PCR, the repertoire was profiled, and TCRdb retains in-frame clones only, with some absent. The sample has about 73,000 clones; 85% to 90% are singletons. The sample was CD4+ or CD8+ T cells sorted from blood, taken in a trial of the OX40 agonist ivuxolimab. The receptors originated from an adult with an advanced solid tumor such as melanoma, head and neck, liver or kidney cancer.

V gene TRBV10-3 combines with J gene TRBJ2-1, with 10 bases fitting TRBD1. J gave up 6 bases and V 10 bases, and 9 bases lay outside the gene matches. The germline CDR1 and CDR2 sequences are ENHRY and SYGVKD. The CDR3 runs 14 residues. The CDR3 coding sequence is TGTGCCACCTCGACAGGGGGCACTAGCAATGAGCAGTTCTTC. Translation gives CATSTGGTSNEQFF.

This chain joins TRBV7-3 and TRBJ2-7, with TRBD1 matching over 8 bases. Germline lookup yields CDR1 SGHTA and CDR2 FQGTGA. CDR3 size: 15 residues. V gave up 5 bases and J gave up 1 base; unmatched junction bases: 7. CDR3 protein: CASSPAGTGSYEQYF. The DNA for the CDR3 is TGTGCCAGCAGCCCTGCCGGGACAGGATCCTACGAGCAGTACTTC.

V is TRBV19 and J is TRBJ2-2; 7 nucleotides line up with TRBD1. Unmatched junction bases numbered 6, after V lost 4 bases and J lost 4 bases. The CDR3 covers 15 residues. From germline, CDR1 is LNHDA and CDR2 SQIVND (reference sequence). The CDR3 sequence: CASSRQGGGTGELFF. As DNA, the CDR3 is TGTGCCAGTAGTAGACAGGGTGGGGGCACCGGGGAGCTGTTTTTT.

V gene TRBV21-1 combines with J gene TRBJ2-7; TRBD1, the D gene given by the table, was not confirmed from the DNA. TRBV21-1 is listed as a pseudogene. The CDR3 consists of 13 residues. The CDR3: CPSTGGSSYEQYF. The DNA for the CDR3 is TGTCCATCGACAGGGGGCAGTTCTTACGAGCAGTACTTC.

The chain is built from TRBV5-6 and TRBJ1-2, with D maybe TRBD1 (6 bases). This CDR3 contains 14 residues. Germline CDR1 SGHDT, CDR2 YYEEEE. V lost 1 base, J lost 8 bases, and 15 bases lay in between. CDR3 residues: CASSLRGLRGGYTF. CDR3 bases: TGTGCCAGCAGCTTGCGTGGACTAAGGGGGGGCTACACCTTC.

V gene TRBV19 combines with J gene TRBJ2-3, with D maybe TRBD2 (6 bases). Trimming shortened V by 2 bases and J by 1 base, and 13 bases separated the two germline ends. Germline V gene lookup returns CDR1 LNHDA and CDR2 SQIVND (reference sequence). The CDR3 consists of 16 residues. The CDR3 reads CASSIRGRFGTDTQYF. In nucleotides, the CDR3 is TGTGCCAGTAGTATAAGAGGGAGGTTCGGCACAGATACGCAGTATTTT.

The chain recombines TRBV4-2 with TRBJ1-1; no clear D gene. The V gene's germline CDR1 is LGHNA and CDR2 YNFKEQ. The CDR3 consists of 16 residues. V was trimmed by 4 bases and J by 2 bases, leaving 17 bases between them. In DNA, the CDR3 is TGTGCCAGCAGCCGAGACGACTACTCGAAAAACACTGAAGCTTTCTTT. Encoded protein: CASSRDDYSKNTEAFF.

The chain has TRBV9 and TRBJ2-5; D gene uncertain. Trimming stripped 0 bases from V and 4 bases from J, with 10 bases between. This CDR3 region has 14 residues. Germline loops: CDR1 SGDLS, CDR2 YYNGEE. The CDR3 region is CASSVALDAETQYF. CDR3 nucleotides: TGTGCCAGCAGCGTAGCCCTGGATGCAGAGACCCAGTACTTC.

V is TRBV10-3 and J is TRBJ2-5; 11 bases line up with TRBD1. The CDR3 totals 15 residues. The J segment lost 2 bases and the V segment lost 2 bases, leaving 1 base of the junction unmatched. Germline CDR1 ENHRY, CDR2 SYGVKD. In nucleotides, the CDR3 is TGTGCCATCAGTGAGCGGGACAGGGGGCAAGAGACCCAGTACTTC. As protein: CAISERDRGQETQYF.

V gene TRBV19 combines with J gene TRBJ1-1; 12 nucleotides line up with TRBD1. Germline V gives CDR1 LNHDA, CDR2 SQIVND (reference sequence). V lost 4 bases, J lost 5 bases, and 8 bases stayed unmatched. This CDR3 contains 16 residues. The CDR3 DNA reads as TGTGCCAGTAGTAGCCGGGACAGGGGGCGAGGGACTGAAGCTTTCTTT. This gives the protein CASSSRDRGRGTEAFF.

The rearrangement links TRBV4-3 to TRBJ1-5, with 8 bases that match TRBD1. J lost 7 bases, V lost 4 bases, and 3 bases had no gene match. Germline V gene data show CDR1 as LGHNA and CDR2 as YSLEER. The CDR3 sequence is 13 residues long. The CDR3 protein is CASSRGQGQPQHF. CDR3 bases: TGCGCCAGCAGCCGCGGACAGGGACAGCCCCAGCATTTT.

The genes are TRBV7-9 and TRBJ2-1, with TRBD2 matching over 11 bases. Germline CDR1 SEHNR, CDR2 FQNEAQ (reference sequence). With V trimmed by 3 bases and J by 5 bases, 15 bases remained unmatched. The CDR3 has 19 residues. The CDR3 region is CASSLGLAGGRVRHNEQFF. The CDR3 DNA reads TGTGCCAGCAGCTTGGGGCTAGCGGGGGGCCGGGTTCGACACAATGAGCAGTTCTTC.

This sequence joins TRBV12-5 and TRBJ1-1; 7 bases are shared with TRBD1. After removal of 5 bases from V and 7 bases from J, the junction contained 10 bases not matched to a gene. The CDR3 spans 14 residues. The germline V gene encodes CDR1 LGHNT and CDR2 FRNRAP. The CDR3 DNA reads as TGTGCTAGTGGTCCAATAGACAGGGAGGTTGAAGCTTTCTTT. This codes for CASGPIDREVEAFF.

The chain has TRBV7-9 and TRBJ2-2; a weak D match, TRBD1 (6 bases). The CDR3 extends over 16 amino acids. Germline CDR1 SEHNR, CDR2 FQNEAQ (reference sequence). The ends were cut back, 1 base at V and 1 base at J, with 10 bases in the middle. The CDR3, as DNA: TGTGCCAGCAGCTTAGTTTGGGGGCTGAACACCGGGGAGCTGTTTTTT. Translation gives CASSLVWGLNTGELFF. Using reference TRBV7-9 and TRBJ2-2 for the parts outside the CDR3, the full variable domain is DTGVSQNPRHKITKRGQNVTFRCDPISEHNRLYWYRQTLGQGPEFLTYFQNEAQLEKSRLLSDRFSAERPKGSFSTLEIQRTEQGDSAMYLCASSLVWGLNTGELFFGEGSRLTVL.

The chain recombines TRBV5-4 with TRBJ1-2; no clear D. The V and J ends lost 6 bases and 8 bases respectively, with 20 bases between them. The CDR3 covers 14 residues. CDR1 SGHNT and CDR2 YYREEE come from the germline V gene (reference sequence). The CDR3 coding sequence is TGTGCCAGCAAAAGTAGGGAGGGAGCAAGGGGCTACACCTTC. Translated: CASKSREGARGYTF.

The chain links TRBV5-6 to TRBJ1-4; D unresolved. The CDR3 is 14 amino acids. V was shortened by 2 bases and J by 5 bases, with 10 bases between the two germline ends. Germline-derived CDR1 and CDR2 are SGHDT and YYEEEE. CDR3 in amino acids: CASSFGFRNEKLFF. The DNA for the CDR3 is TGTGCCAGCAGCTTTGGCTTTAGGAATGAAAAACTGTTTTTT.

The chain couples TRBV21-1 to TRBJ2-7; the table's TRBD2 call for D was not verified on the DNA. TRBV21-1 is a known pseudogene. The CDR3 sequence is 15 residues long. The CDR3 sequence: CASTTPPKHYYEQYF. The CDR3 coding sequence is TGTGCCAGCACCACCCCGCCCAAGCACTACTACGAGCAGTACTTC.

The genes are TRBV29-1 and TRBJ1-1, with D perhaps matching TRBD1 (5 bases). V shed 4 bases and J shed 1 base, with 10 bases lying between them. Germline V gene lookup returns CDR1 SQVTM and CDR2 ANQGSEA. CDR3 length equals 13 residues. This CDR3 reads CSVGVGGNTEAFF. DNA for the CDR3: TGCAGCGTTGGGGTCGGGGGGAACACTGAAGCTTTCTTT.

The chain carries TRBV25-1 and TRBJ2-5; 8 nucleotides align to TRBD2. There are 15 residues in the CDR3. Germline CDR1 is MGHDK and CDR2 is SYGVNS. V lost 4 bases and J lost 5; bases outside the gene matches: 9. CDR3 in DNA: TGTGCCAGCAGTGCGCTACGGGGGGGAGGGGAGACCCAGTACTTC. Translation: CASSALRGGGETQYF.

The chain carries TRBV9 and TRBJ2-5, with D unresolved. This CDR3 comprises 13 residues. Germline CDR1 reads SGDLS; CDR2 reads YYNGEE. Trimming left V 1 base short and J 3 bases short, with 7 bases between. The CDR3: CASSVNPEETQYF. The DNA for the CDR3 is TGTGCCAGCAGCGTAAATCCCGAAGAGACCCAGTACTTC.

V gene TRBV10-3 combines with J gene TRBJ2-3; 7 nucleotides agree with TRBD2. The CDR3 has 15 residues. With V trimmed by 10 bases and J by 2 bases, 12 bases remained unmatched. Germline V lookup: CDR1 ENHRY, CDR2 SYGVKD. CDR3 region: CATYPASGTTDTQYF. The CDR3 DNA follows: TGTGCCACCTATCCGGCTAGCGGAACCACAGATACGCAGTATTTT.

The V and J genes are TRBV7-2 and TRBJ2-2; a weak D match, TRBD2 (5 bases). V lost 2 bases and J 6 bases, leaving 10 bases between the germline ends. The CDR3 spans 14 residues. Germline-derived CDR1 and CDR2 are SGHTA and FQGNSA. DNA for the CDR3: TGTGCCAGCAGCTTATCGGGGTTCGCCGGGGAGCTGTTTTTT. Translation gives CASSLSGFAGELFF. The variable domain in full, with the rest retrieved from reference TRBV7-2 and TRBJ2-2, is GAGVSQSPSNKVTEKGKDVELRCDPISGHTALYWYRQSLGQGLEFLIYFQGNSAPDKSGLPSDRFSAERTGGSVSTLTIQRTQQEDSAVYLCASSLSGFAGELFFGEGSRLTVL.

The chain employs TRBV6-5 and TRBJ2-1, with D possibly being TRBD2 (6 bases). The CDR3 extends over 14 amino acids. The ends were cut back, 2 bases at V and 7 bases at J, with 12 bases in the middle. Germline-derived CDR1 and CDR2 are MNHEY and SVGAGI. The CDR3 protein is CASSYSGLVNEQFF. The CDR3 bases are TGTGCCAGCAGTTACAGCGGGTTGGTGAATGAGCAGTTCTTC.

This clone was observed once. V is TRBV6-1 and J is TRBJ1-6; TRBD1 matches at 7 bases. This CDR3 comprises 16 residues. With 4 bases clipped from V and 4 bases from J, the junction kept 7 bases outside the gene matches. Germline values: CDR1 MNHNS, CDR2 SASEGT. CDR3 region: CASSGGTAQYNSPLHF. The CDR3 DNA sequence: TGTGCCAGCAGTGGGGGGACAGCCCAATATAATTCACCCCTCCACTTT.

This sequence joins TRBV12-5 and TRBJ2-2, with 7 bases fitting TRBD2. The CDR3 consists of 14 residues. Germline-derived CDR1 and CDR2 are LGHNT and FRNRAP. Trimming cost V 6 bases and J 7 bases; bases outside gene matches: 8. The chain's CDR3 is CASGVGGFGGELFF. In nucleotides, the CDR3 is TGTGCTAGTGGCGTCGGGGGGTTTGGCGGGGAGCTGTTTTTT.

The chain links TRBV7-2 to TRBJ2-5; unclear D gene. The V gene lost 1 base and the J gene lost 4 bases, with 10 bases spanning the gap. This CDR3 comprises 14 residues. From germline, CDR1 is SGHTA and CDR2 FQGNSA. CDR3 sequence: CASSLGSLPETQYF. The CDR3 DNA follows: TGTGCCAGCAGCTTAGGTAGCCTCCCAGAGACCCAGTACTTC.

The chain has TRBV29-1 and TRBJ1-4; TRBD1 might be the D (6 bases). Trimming left V 6 bases short and J 6 bases short, with 23 bases between. The CDR3 has 16 residues. Germline V gene data show CDR1 as SQVTM and CDR2 as ANQGSEA. This CDR3 is CSVLGIVKGGDEKLFF. CDR3 nucleotides: TGCAGCGTCCTAGGGATCGTAAAGGGGGGAGATGAAAAACTGTTTTTT. The whole variable domain, filled in from reference TRBV29-1 and TRBJ1-4, reads SAVISQKPSRDICQRGTSLTIQCQVDSQVTMMFWYRQQPGQSLTLIATANQGSEATYESGFVIDKFPISRPNLTFSTLTVSNMSPEDSSIYLCSVLGIVKGGDEKLFFGSGTQLSVL.

The chain combines TRBV6-1 with TRBJ1-5; D is unresolved. V was shortened by 6 bases and J by 5 bases, with 8 bases between the two germline ends. The germline CDR1 and CDR2 sequences are MNHNS and SASEGT. The CDR3 covers 12 residues. The CDR3 nucleotides are TGTGCCAGCAGGGACGGATATCAGCCCCAGCATTTT. It encodes CASRDGYQPQHF.

The CDR3 region is CAWSRPDSGNTIYF. Here the CDR3 DNA reads TGTGCCTGGAGTAGACCCGACTCTGGAAACACCATATATTTT. This sequence joins TRBV30 and TRBJ1-3; D call uncertain. Trimming stripped 2 bases from V and 0 bases from J, with 8 bases between. Per germline, CDR1 GTSNPN and CDR2 SVGIG (reference sequence). The CDR3 has 14 amino acids.

V and J are TRBV30 and TRBJ1-5; no definite D call. This CDR3 region has 15 residues. Germline-derived CDR1 and CDR2 are GTSNPN and SVGIG (reference sequence). Trimming stripped 2 bases from V and 2 bases from J, with 13 bases between. CDR3 amino acids: CAWSPRGGGNQPQHF. Here the CDR3 DNA reads TGTGCCTGGAGTCCCCGGGGTGGGGGCAATCAGCCCCAGCATTTT.